The 15 T cell receptor beta chains below all came from one sample that was sequenced in a study of CD8 T cells in cerebrospinal fluid in Alzheimer's disease. TCRdb derives one entry per CDR3 protein from the 10x single-cell sequencing reads, leaving out DNA. This table lists over 1,000 distinct CDR3 sequences. Sequenced: cerebrospinal fluid. Source of these receptors: a human donor in good health.

By frequency, this clonotype is medium-sized (0.01 to 0.1%). This chain joins TRBV7-3 and TRBJ2-5. CDR3 length: 17 residues. Germline values: CDR1 SGHTA, CDR2 FQGTGA. The CDR3 reads CASSANPTTLRGKTQYF.

Judged by frequency, this clonotype is medium-sized. This rearrangement joins TRBV9 to TRBJ2-7; TCRdb names TRBD2, which stays unverified in the absence of DNA. The germline gives CDR1 SGDLS, CDR2 YYNGEE. This CDR3 spans 14 amino acids. The CDR3 here is CASSARDYTYEQYF.

By frequency, this clonotype is hyperexpanded. This chain uses TRBV28 with TRBJ2-3; the D call from TCRdb, TRBD1, cannot be confirmed without DNA. Germline CDR1 reads MDHEN; CDR2 reads SYDVKM. This CDR3 is built from 12 residues. CDR3 protein: CASTGQWNTQYF.

In terms of frequency, this clonotype is large. This rearrangement joins TRBV5-1 to TRBJ2-1; TCRdb picks TRBD1, but there is no DNA to check that call. In germline, CDR1 is SGHRS, CDR2 YFSETQ. There are 15 residues in the CDR3. The CDR3 region is CASSSPGQGHNEQFF.

Frequency places this clonotype as medium-sized (0.01 to 0.1%). The rearrangement uses TRBV15 and TRBJ1-1; TCRdb reports TRBD1, a call that lacks DNA to check it against. Germline V gene data show CDR1 as LNHNV and CDR2 as YYDKDF (reference sequence). The CDR3 is 16 amino acids. CDR3: CATSRDTGRAGTEAFF.

The V gene is TRBV5-1, the J gene TRBJ1-6. The CDR3 spans 14 residues. Germline V gene data show CDR1 as SGHRS and CDR2 as YFSETQ. The CDR3 loop reads CASSLYAGISPLHF.

By frequency, this clonotype is large. The chain combines TRBV4-3 with TRBJ1-1; the TCRdb D gene call, TRBD1, has no DNA to confirm it. The germline gives CDR1 LGHNA, CDR2 YSLEER. This CDR3 has 14 residues. The chain's CDR3 is CASSQMQGATEAFF.

By frequency, this clonotype registers medium-sized (0.01 to 0.1%). J is TRBJ2-3 and V is TRBV4-2; TCRdb indicates TRBD2, and absent DNA this call remains unverified. CDR1 and CDR2 (germline): LGHNA, YNFKEQ. The CDR3 runs to 15 residues. The CDR3 protein is CASSQDKSGRDTQYF.

This clonotype is medium-sized by frequency. V usage is TRBV19 and J usage is TRBJ2-1; TCRdb calls TRBD2, which cannot be checked without DNA. The CDR3 sequence is 18 residues long. Germline values: CDR1 LNHDA, CDR2 SQIVND (reference sequence). CDR3 residues: CASSILRPGLVFYNEQFF.

Measured by frequency, this clonotype is large. V and J are TRBV30 and TRBJ2-3; TCRdb gives TRBD2 as the D gene, but with no DNA this cannot be confirmed. CDR1 is GTSNPN, CDR2 SVGIG, per germline (reference sequence). The CDR3 consists of 14 residues. CDR3 sequence: CASQRRGRTDTQYF.

In terms of frequency, this clonotype is medium-sized. The chain has TRBV10-3 and TRBJ2-3; TCRdb outputs TRBD2, but without DNA this stays unchecked. CDR1 is ENHRY and CDR2 is SYGVKD in the germline V gene. This CDR3 spans 15 amino acids. This CDR3 reads CAISRAGVEADTQYF.

This clonotype is identified as large (0.1 to 1%) from frequency. The chain uses TRBV6-6 and TRBJ1-2; TCRdb proposes TRBD1, but this gene call is untestable without DNA. There are 17 residues in the CDR3. The germline CDR1 and CDR2 sequences are MNHNY and SVGAGI (reference sequence). CDR3 loop: CASRGPDRGRGNYGYTF.

In terms of frequency, this clonotype is medium-sized (0.01 to 0.1%). The chain is built from TRBV5-6 and TRBJ1-5; as DNA is missing, the TRBD1 call by TCRdb cannot be tested. The CDR3 is made up of 13 amino acids. In germline, CDR1 is SGHDT, CDR2 YYEEEE. The CDR3 spells CASSGGADQPQHF.

V gene TRBV5-4 combines with J gene TRBJ2-2; TCRdb selects TRBD2, and the lack of DNA leaves this call unchecked. Germline V gene data show CDR1 as SGHNT and CDR2 as YYREEE (reference sequence). The CDR3 has 15 amino acids. CDR3 region: CASSLGGLNTGELFF.

This clonotype is labeled medium-sized based on frequency. V and J are TRBV12-3 or TRBV12-4 and TRBJ2-3; TCRdb calls TRBD1, which cannot be checked without DNA. This CDR3 region has 15 residues. CDR3 sequence: CASSPRQGITDTQYF.